One T cell receptor (beta chain) is described in this entry. It lacks a known antigen. No base quality values were provided; no much bigger clone lies one nucleotide off. This entry is derived from a study of cytomegalovirus exposure and HLA in healthy donors (dated by TCRdb to about 2017). About the investigation overall: According to an earlier analysis of a few hundred of the donors, about 180 million T cells yielded 95 million to 140 million unique TCR beta sequences and approximately 280 Gb of sequence data. A separate validation cohort of approximately 130 different subjects was used in addition to the approximately 640-subject first cohort. Approximately 300 gigabases of sequencing data and around 85 million unique TCR sequences made up an early release that covered 500 to 650 HLA-typed donors. Typing coverage differed by locus: A, B, C, DRB1 and DQB1 were typed in roughly 629-640 donors, DQA1 in about 550, DPA1 in 600 to 610, and DPB1 in 400 to 490. The study aimed to test whether cataloging public T cell receptors could reveal signatures of past pathogen exposure. Donor age, sex, ethnicity and CMV serostatus were compiled alongside the repertoire data. A later genetic analysis used genome-wide SNP genotypes for about 55% of the 666 donors, treating that subset as a discovery cohort. In an earlier analysis of around 540 of the donors, high-throughput TCR beta sequencing was used to judge whether each TCR beta V gene segment behaved as functional or pseudogenic. Four to six DR-DQ haplotypes were handled as single units for association and clustering, since linkage in the cohort was strong. The T cell repertoires of 670 or so subjects were profiled by immunosequencing and related to cytomegalovirus serostatus. To predict cytomegalovirus infection status, the study combined high-throughput TCR immunosequencing, statistical association of individual TCRs with disease status, and machine learning. Of the roughly 390 genotyped donors, about 80% fell in the genetic ancestry cluster associated with self-reported Caucasian donors. All discovery cohort repertoires had been generated on a single sequencing platform. In a later analysis, previously published TCR beta repertoires from 666 donors were re-analyzed and high-resolution HLA genotyping was added so that TCR occurrence patterns could be studied. HLA typing covered class I and class II loci at four-digit resolution. Rather than drawing on any new phenotypic data, the later analysis identified candidate immune exposures from TCR beta sequences and the way those sequences occurred across donors. Across about 370 genotyped donors of the cohort, an average of approximately 220,000 unique TCR beta nucleotide sequences per donor were sequenced, and roughly a sixth of those sequences were non-productive. Results and caveats for the whole study, not just this receptor: In a later analysis, TCR association rates were found to vary across HLA loci, with the most associated TCRs seen for DRB1 alleles and the fewest for HLA-C alleles. Most TCR sequences were observed very rarely across donors, whereas some public TCRs were present in many individuals. A further reported finding was that TCR beta sequences accurately predicted the HLA-A and HLA-B alleles for most subjects in the first cohort. A few of the identified cytomegalovirus-associated TCR beta chains were confirmed in vitro to be specific for cytomegalovirus antigens. The study listed 164 TCR beta chains as associated with cytomegalovirus. Broadly in line with IMGT annotations, most TCR beta V segments showed up in productive rearrangements about 90% or about 30% of the time in an earlier analysis of some 590 of the donors. Most CMV-associated TCR beta chains appeared to be HLA-restricted in a later analysis, and the HLA associations seemed to be driven largely by CMV exposure. Strong co-occurrence of HLA alleles, especially DR and DQ, made assigning TCR associations to individual alleles difficult. Presence/absence analyses assumed roughly uniform sequencing depth across donors, an assumption that may not hold. Some IMGT-functional V segments, including TRBV6-2 and TRBV6-3, could not be told apart with the 87-base-pair reads, so those segments were excluded. A later analysis found that HLA-associated TCR beta chains were more clonally expanded and had lower generation probabilities than equally common non-associated chains. The classifier was reported to diagnose cytomegalovirus status with high specificity and sensitivity in both the original cohort and the validation cohort. The authors suggested that the approach could potentially be extended to other disease states and immunological phenotypes. At a false discovery rate of 0.05, a later analysis linked around 15,000 TCR beta sequences to specific HLA alleles. A cluster of highly shared sequence variants was judged likely to represent a technical artifact of the sequencing pipeline. In a later genetic analysis, a missense DCLRE1C variant was associated with V-gene and J-gene trimming of TCR beta chains, and the association was replicated in an independent cohort. CMV serostatus was the only immune exposure information available for the cohort. Because HLA typing was missing for some donors at each locus, association tests included only the typed subset. Several of the top co-occurrence clusters appeared to be linked to parvovirus B19, influenza, CMV and Epstein-Barr virus, according to a later analysis. A later genetic analysis reported fewer N-insertions in productive TCRs among donors in an Asian-associated ancestry cluster than the roughly 700-donor mean. Because counts were too low, some 17 rarely observed V segments, including chromosome 9 orphons, were excluded from the earlier analysis of around 590 of the donors. In this cohort, only TCR beta chains were sequenced, and detectable features were limited by the absence of alpha or paired-chain data. Correlated functional status among segregating V segments might reflect linkage disequilibrium, but an unknown experimental factor could not be ruled out.

There are 15 amino acids in the CDR3, from cysteine to phenylalanine inclusive. Only the CDR3 part of the read is kept: 45 bases, read in frame from the first base. From a lookup of the germline V gene, CDR1 and CDR2 are SGHRS and YFSETQ. Relative to germline, V is missing 5 bases and J is missing 4 bases, with 7 bases of the junction outside any gene match. In total, over 600 healthy bone marrow donors made up the cohort. At the time of sampling, every cohort member was nominally healthy, though immune exposures that went unrecorded were likely present. The donor tested CMV seropositive, placing the donor among the 289 seropositive members of the cohort. A peripheral blood sample was provided by each donor, and peripheral blood mononuclear cells were used for TCR beta sequencing. Genomic DNA was extracted from the blood cell samples with the Qiagen DNeasy Blood Extraction Kit. To prepare the library, the immunoSEQ multiplex PCR assay was applied. For the multiplex PCR, a mixture combining 60 forward primers for TCR Vbeta segments and 13 reverse primers for TCR Jbeta segments was used. The CDR3 region of rearranged TCR beta genes was amplified from genomic DNA by a multiplex PCR assay. On the Illumina HiSeq System, the amplified TCR beta libraries were sequenced as 87-base-pair reads. In the source study's methods: Across the 500 to 850 repertoires, a later analysis counted tens of millions of unique TCR beta chains, approximately 10 million of which were shared by at least two donors. Raw reads were error-corrected and collapsed into unique sequences with a nearest-neighbor algorithm that merged closely related sequences to remove PCR and sequencing errors. CDR3 sequences were aligned to IMGT reference sequences to assign V, D and J gene segments. For a sequence to be retained, a match of at least six nucleotides was required to both a V gene segment and a J gene segment. Rearrangements were classified as productive when the CDR3 lacked stop codons and remained in frame with V and J, and all other rearrangements were classified as non-productive. Following IMGT convention, CDR3 was defined as the stretch from the second conserved V-encoded cysteine to the conserved J-encoded phenylalanine. The earlier analysis of approximately 590 of the donors excluded any sequence lacking an unambiguous match to a single V gene segment. In an earlier analysis of roughly 600 of the donors, a V segment was called functional when productive rearrangements were above 56.7%, and segregating when the standard deviation between donors exceeded 5%. A statistical classification framework was developed to diagnose cytomegalovirus status using the catalog of TCR beta chain sequences. V and J gene assignment, in a later analysis, came from comparing TCR nucleotide sequences with IMGT/GENE-DB human TR gene sequences. The TCRdist pipeline was used in a later analysis to assign CDR3 sequences and most-parsimonious VDJ recombination scenarios. In a later analysis, each TCR beta chain was defined by its CDR3 amino acid sequence together with its V-gene family, and reads without a unique V-gene family were excluded. In a later analysis, around 600 highly shared, low-generation-probability nucleotide sequences were removed to address suspected cross-contamination and a sequencing artifact. In a later analysis, a clonal expansion index was calculated for each public chain from normalized within-repertoire ranks of inferred template counts. A later analysis computed generation probabilities with a VDJ recombination model fitted to out-of-frame rearrangements, and checked the results against IGoR. Hypergeometric tests were used in a later analysis to score TCR-TCR, TCR-HLA and TCR-CMV co-occurrence, with a repertoire-size bias correction applied to the TCR pairs. False discovery rates were estimated in a later analysis by permuting HLA or CMV assignments 20 times. In a later analysis, co-occurring TCRs were grouped with DBSCAN, and TCRdist sequence similarity was added when clustering was performed within HLA-allele-positive subsets. Repertoires with fewer than 30,000 or more than 120,000 public chains were left out of co-occurrence clustering, as were roughly five repertoires with anomalous nucleotide sharing. Sourced from immuneACCESS, this table was stored by TCRdb with only in-frame sequences that have V and J called. A share of the clones is absent; for the studies checked, an unresolved V gene accounts for under half, and the remainder has no known explanation. That table gives V, J and clone size, and the DNA gave D and trimming. Present in this sample are some 120,000 clones, approximately 70% of which were seen just once. In total, the top ten clones hold just over 8.5% of the sample.

Here the chain combines TRBV5-1 and TRBJ1-3; TRBD1 agrees with 9 junctional bases. The source of this sequence is a man aged 25-45 years in good health and CMV-seropositive. The source material was PBMCs. The CDR3 here reads CASRTGGARGNTIYF. The nucleotides read TGCGCCAGCAGAACAGGGGGCGCGAGAGGAAACACCATATATTTT. Beyond the CDR3, the reference TRBV5-1 and TRBJ1-3 genes provide the residues; the full variable domain reads: KAGVTQTPRYLIKTRGQQVTLSCSPISGHRSVSWYQQTPGQGLQFLFEYFSETQRNKGNFPGRFSGRQFSNSRSEMNVSTLELGDSALYLCASRTGGARGNTIYFGEGSWLTVV.